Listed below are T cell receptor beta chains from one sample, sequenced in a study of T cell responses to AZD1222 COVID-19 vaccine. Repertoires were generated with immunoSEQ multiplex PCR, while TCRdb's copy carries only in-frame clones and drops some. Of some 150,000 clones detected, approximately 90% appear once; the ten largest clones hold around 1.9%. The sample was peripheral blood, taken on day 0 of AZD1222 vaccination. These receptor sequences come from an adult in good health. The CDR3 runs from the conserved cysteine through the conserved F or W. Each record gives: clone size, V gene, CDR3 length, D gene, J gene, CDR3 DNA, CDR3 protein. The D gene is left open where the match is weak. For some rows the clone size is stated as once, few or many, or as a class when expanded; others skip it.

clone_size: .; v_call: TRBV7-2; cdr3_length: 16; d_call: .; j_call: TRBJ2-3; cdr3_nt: TGTGCCAGCAGCTTATCGGGGCCAGGGATCGAGCATACGCAGTATTTT; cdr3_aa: CASSLSGPGIEHTQYF
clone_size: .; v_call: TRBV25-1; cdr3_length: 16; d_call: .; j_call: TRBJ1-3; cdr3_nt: TGTGCCAGCAGTGAATCGGGCAGGGGAGAGGGAAACACCATATATTTT; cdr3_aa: CASSESGRGEGNTIYF
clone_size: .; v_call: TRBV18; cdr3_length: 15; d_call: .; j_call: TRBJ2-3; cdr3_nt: TGTGCCAGCTCACCCTTGGGCGGAAACACAGATACGCAGTATTTT; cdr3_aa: CASSPLGGNTDTQYF
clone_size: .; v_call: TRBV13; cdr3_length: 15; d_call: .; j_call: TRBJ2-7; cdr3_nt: TGTGCCAGCAGCAGTCACCGGGACAATACCTACGAGCAGTACTTC; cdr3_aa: CASSSHRDNTYEQYF
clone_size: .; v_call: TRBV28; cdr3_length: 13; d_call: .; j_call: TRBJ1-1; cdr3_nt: TGTGCCAGCACACAAGGGGGGGGCACTGAAGCTTTCTTT; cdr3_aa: CASTQGGGTEAFF
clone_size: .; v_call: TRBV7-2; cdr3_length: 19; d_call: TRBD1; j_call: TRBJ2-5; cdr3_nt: TGTGCCAGCAGCTTAGTAGTGCCGTTGACAGGGGACCTCCAAGAGACCCAGTACTTC; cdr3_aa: CASSLVVPLTGDLQETQYF
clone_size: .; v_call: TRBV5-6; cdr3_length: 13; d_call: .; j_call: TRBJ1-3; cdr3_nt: TGTGCCAGCAGCATAGGACAGGGAAACACCATATATTTT; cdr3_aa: CASSIGQGNTIYF
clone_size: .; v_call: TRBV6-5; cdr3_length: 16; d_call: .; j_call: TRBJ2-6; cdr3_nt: TGTGCCAGCAGTTACTCTAGGGCCGTTGGGGCCAACGTCCTGACTTTC; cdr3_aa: CASSYSRAVGANVLTF
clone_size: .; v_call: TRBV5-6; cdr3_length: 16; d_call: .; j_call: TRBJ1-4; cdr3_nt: TGTGCCAGCAGCTCCTTGGTGTGGGACCGTGATGAAAAACTGTTTTTT; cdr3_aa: CASSSLVWDRDEKLFF
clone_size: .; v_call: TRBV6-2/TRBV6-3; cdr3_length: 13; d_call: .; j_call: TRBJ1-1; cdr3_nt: TGTGCCAGCAGTTACCCGGGGGTCACTGAAGCTTTCTTT; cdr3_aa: CASSYPGVTEAFF
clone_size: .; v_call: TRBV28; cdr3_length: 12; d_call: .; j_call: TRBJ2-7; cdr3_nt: TGTGCCAGCAGTTTAGGACGGGACGAGCAGTACTTC; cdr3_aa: CASSLGRDEQYF
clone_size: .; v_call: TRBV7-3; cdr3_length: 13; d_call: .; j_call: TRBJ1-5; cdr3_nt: TGTGCCAGCGCATTTGGTCCCAATCAGCCCCAGCATTTT; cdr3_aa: CASAFGPNQPQHF
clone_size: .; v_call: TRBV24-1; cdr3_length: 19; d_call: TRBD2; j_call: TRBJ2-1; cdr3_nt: TGTGCCACCAGTGATATAGGACTAGCGGGATCCGGTTCCTACAATGAGCAGTTCTTC; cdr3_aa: CATSDIGLAGSGSYNEQFF
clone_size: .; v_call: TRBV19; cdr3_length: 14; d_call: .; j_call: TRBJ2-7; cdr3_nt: TGTGCCAGTAGTATCTGGGGGAATTTCTACGAGCAGTACTTC; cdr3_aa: CASSIWGNFYEQYF
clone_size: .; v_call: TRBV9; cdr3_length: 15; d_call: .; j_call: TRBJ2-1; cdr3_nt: TGTGCCAGCAGCGTAGAGGGCAGGAGATACAATGAGCAGTTCTTC; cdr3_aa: CASSVEGRRYNEQFF
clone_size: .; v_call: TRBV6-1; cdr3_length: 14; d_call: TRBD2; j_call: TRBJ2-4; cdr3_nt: TGTGCCAGCAGTTGGGCGGGAGGGCCCGGCATTCAGTACTTC; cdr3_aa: CASSWAGGPGIQYF
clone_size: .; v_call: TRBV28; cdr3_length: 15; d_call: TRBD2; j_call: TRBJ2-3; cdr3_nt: TGTGCCAGCACCCCTCCTAGCGGGAGTGCAGATACGCAGTATTTT; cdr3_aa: CASTPPSGSADTQYF
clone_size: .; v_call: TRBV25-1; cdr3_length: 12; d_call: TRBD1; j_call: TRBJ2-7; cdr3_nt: TGTGCCAGCAGTGGGGACAGCTACGAGCAGTACTTC; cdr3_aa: CASSGDSYEQYF
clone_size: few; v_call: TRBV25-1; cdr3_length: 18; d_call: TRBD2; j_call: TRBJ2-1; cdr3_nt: TGTGCCAGCAGTGACCCCAGGGCGGGCGGGAGCTCCTACAATGAGCAGTTCTTC; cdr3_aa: CASSDPRAGGSSYNEQFF
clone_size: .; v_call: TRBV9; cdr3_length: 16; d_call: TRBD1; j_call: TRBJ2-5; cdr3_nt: TGTGCCAGCAGCGGGCGATACAGGGGCGAAGGGGAGACCCAGTACTTC; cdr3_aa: CASSGRYRGEGETQYF
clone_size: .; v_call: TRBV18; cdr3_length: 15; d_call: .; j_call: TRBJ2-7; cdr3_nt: TGTGCCAGCTCACCAGGCCAGGGGAGCTCCTACGAGCAGTACTTC; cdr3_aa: CASSPGQGSSYEQYF
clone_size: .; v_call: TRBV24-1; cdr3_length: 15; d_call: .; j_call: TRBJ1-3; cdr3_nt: TGTGCCACCAGTGAGGGGGACACCTCTGGAAACACCATATATTTT; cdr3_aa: CATSEGDTSGNTIYF
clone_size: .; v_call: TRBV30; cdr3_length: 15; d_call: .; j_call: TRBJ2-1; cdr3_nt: TGTGCCTGGAGTGAGAAAGGAGCCGACTACAATGAGCAGTTCTTC; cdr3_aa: CAWSEKGADYNEQFF
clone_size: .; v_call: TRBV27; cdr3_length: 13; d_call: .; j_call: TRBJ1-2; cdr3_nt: TGTGCCAGCAGTTCCCTGGGGGGCTATGGCTACACCTTC; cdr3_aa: CASSSLGGYGYTF
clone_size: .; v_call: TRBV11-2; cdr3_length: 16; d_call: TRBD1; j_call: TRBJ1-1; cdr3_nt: TGTGCCAGCAGCTTAGCCTTGGGACAGAAATACACTGAAGCTTTCTTT; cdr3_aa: CASSLALGQKYTEAFF
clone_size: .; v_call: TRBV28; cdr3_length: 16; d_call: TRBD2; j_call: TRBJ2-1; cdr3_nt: TGTGCCAGCACCCAAGGGGGTAGCGGGGGGTACAATGAGCAGTTCTTC; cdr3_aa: CASTQGGSGGYNEQFF
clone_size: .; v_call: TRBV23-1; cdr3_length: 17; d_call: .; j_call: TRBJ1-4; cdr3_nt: TGCGCCAGCAGTCCATGTCACAACGTCTCAACTAATGAAAAACTGTTTTTT; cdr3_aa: CASSPCHNVSTNEKLFF
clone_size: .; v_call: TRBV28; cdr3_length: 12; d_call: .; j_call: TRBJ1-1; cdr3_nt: TGTGCCAGCAGCCAGGGGCCCCCCGGAGCTTTCTTT; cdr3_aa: CASSQGPPGAFF
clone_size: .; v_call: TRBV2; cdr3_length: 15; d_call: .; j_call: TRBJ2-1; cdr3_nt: TGTGCCAGCAGTGCCGGTAGCAGGTTTGGCAATGAGCAGTTCTTC; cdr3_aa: CASSAGSRFGNEQFF
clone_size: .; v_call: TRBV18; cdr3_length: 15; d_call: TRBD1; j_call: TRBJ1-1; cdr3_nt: TGTGCCAGCTCACCCAGACAGGGTATCGACACTGAAGCTTTCTTT; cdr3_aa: CASSPRQGIDTEAFF
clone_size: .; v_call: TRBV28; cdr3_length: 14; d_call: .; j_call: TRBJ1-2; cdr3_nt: TGTGCCAGCACTGTGGGCGGCGCTTGGGATGGCTACACCTTC; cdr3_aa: CASTVGGAWDGYTF
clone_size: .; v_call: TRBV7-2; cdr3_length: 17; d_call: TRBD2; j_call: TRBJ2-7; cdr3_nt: TGTGCCAGCAGCTTTAAGGGACTAGCGGGAGGGGTCTACGAGCAGTACTTC; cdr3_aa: CASSFKGLAGGVYEQYF
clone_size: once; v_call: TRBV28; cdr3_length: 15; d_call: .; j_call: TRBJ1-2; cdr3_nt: TGTGCCAGCAGTTTAACAATCGGGACAAGACTTGGCTACACCTTC; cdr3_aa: CASSLTIGTRLGYTF
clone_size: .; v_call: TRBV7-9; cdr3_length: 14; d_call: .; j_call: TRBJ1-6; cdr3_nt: TGTGCCAGCAGCTTCCAGAACCAGGGAACACCCCTCCACTTT; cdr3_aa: CASSFQNQGTPLHF
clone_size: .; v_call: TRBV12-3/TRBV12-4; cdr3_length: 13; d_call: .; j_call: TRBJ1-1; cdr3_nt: TGTGCCAGCAGTTTGGTTACAGGGACTGAAGCTTTCTTT; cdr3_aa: CASSLVTGTEAFF
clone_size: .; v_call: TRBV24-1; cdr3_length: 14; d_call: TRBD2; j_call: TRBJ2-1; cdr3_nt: TGTGCCACCAGTGGCTTTGCGGGAGATATTGAGCAGTTCTTC; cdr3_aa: CATSGFAGDIEQFF
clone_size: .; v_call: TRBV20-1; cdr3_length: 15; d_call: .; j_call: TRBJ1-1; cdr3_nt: TGCAGTGCTAGTCCGGCTGGGCCGGAAAACACTGAAGCTTTCTTT; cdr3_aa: CSASPAGPENTEAFF
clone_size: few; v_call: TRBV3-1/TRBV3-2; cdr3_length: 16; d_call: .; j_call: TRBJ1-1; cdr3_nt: TGTGCCAGCAGCCAAGTCCAAGGACCCGGAGGGACTGAAGCTTTCTTT; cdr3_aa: CASSQVQGPGGTEAFF
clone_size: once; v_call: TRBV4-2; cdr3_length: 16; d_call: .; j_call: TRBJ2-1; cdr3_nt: TGTGCCAGCAGCCTCCCGGGTCCTTCATCCTACAATGAGCAGTTCTTC; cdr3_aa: CASSLPGPSSYNEQFF
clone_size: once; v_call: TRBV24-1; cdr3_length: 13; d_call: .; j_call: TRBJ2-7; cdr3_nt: TGTGCCACCAGTGCAAAAGGCAGCTCGGGGCAGTACTTC; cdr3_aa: CATSAKGSSGQYF
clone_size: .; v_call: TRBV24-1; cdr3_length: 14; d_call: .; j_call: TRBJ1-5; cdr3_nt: TGTGCCACCAGTGGTCCGGTTAGCAATCAGCCCCAGCATTTT; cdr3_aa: CATSGPVSNQPQHF
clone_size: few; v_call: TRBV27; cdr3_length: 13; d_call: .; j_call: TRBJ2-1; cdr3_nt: TGTGCCAGCAGTTTTGGTTCCTACAATGAGCAGTTCTTC; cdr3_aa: CASSFGSYNEQFF
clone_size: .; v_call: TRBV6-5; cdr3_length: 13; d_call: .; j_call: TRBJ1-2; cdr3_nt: TGTGCCAGCAGGCAACGAGGGGGTGATGGCTACACCTTC; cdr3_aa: CASRQRGGDGYTF
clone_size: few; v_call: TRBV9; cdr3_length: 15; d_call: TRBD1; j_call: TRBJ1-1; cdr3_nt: TGTGCCAGCAGCGTGTCAGGGGGCCTGAACACTGAAGCTTTCTTT; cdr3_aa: CASSVSGGLNTEAFF
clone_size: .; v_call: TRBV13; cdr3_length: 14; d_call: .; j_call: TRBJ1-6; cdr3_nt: TGTGCCAGCAGCTTCACGGGACTTAATTCACCCCTCCACTTT; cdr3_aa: CASSFTGLNSPLHF
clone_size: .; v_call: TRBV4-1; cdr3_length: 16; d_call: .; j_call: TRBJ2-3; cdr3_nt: TGCGCCAGCAGCCAAGACGTTCTGCTCGACACAGATACGCAGTATTTT; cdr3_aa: CASSQDVLLDTDTQYF
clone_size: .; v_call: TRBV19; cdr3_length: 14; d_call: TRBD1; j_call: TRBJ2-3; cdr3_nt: TGTGCCAGTAGGAGACAGGGTAGCACAGATACGCAGTATTTT; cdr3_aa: CASRRQGSTDTQYF
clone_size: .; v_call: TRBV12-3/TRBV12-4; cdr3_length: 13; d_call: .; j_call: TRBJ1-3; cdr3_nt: TGTGCCAGCAGCGGTAGCTCTGGAAACACCATATATTTT; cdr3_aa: CASSGSSGNTIYF
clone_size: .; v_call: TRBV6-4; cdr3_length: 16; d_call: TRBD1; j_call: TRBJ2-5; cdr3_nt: TGTGCCAGCAGCGCCGACAGGGTGGGGTACCAAGAGACCCAGTACTTC; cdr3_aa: CASSADRVGYQETQYF
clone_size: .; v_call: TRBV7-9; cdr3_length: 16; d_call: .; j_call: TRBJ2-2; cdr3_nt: TGTGCCAGCAGCTTTATCCCAGGGGAAAACACCGGGGAGCTGTTTTTT; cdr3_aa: CASSFIPGENTGELFF
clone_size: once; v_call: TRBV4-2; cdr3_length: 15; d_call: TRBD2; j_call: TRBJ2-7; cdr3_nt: TGTGCCAGCAGCCGACAAACCCCCGGGACTAGCACCCAGTACTTC; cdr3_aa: CASSRQTPGTSTQYF
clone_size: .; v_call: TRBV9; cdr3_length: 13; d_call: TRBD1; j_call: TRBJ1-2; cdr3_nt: TGTGCCAGCAGAATACAGGGGGCTTATGGCTACACCTTC; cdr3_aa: CASRIQGAYGYTF
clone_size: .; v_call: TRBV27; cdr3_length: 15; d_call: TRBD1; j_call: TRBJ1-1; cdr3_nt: TGTGCCAGCAGTCCCCTGGACAGGATGAACACTGAAGCTTTCTTT; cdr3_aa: CASSPLDRMNTEAFF
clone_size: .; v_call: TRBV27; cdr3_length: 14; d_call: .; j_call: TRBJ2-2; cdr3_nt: TGTGCCAGCAGTCCTTCGGGTCGGACCGGGGAGCTGTTTTTT; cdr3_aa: CASSPSGRTGELFF
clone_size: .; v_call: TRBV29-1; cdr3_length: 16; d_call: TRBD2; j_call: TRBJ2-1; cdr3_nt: TGCAGCGCCAAACTTGTAGCGGGAGAGTACTACAATGAGCAGTTCTTC; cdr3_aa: CSAKLVAGEYYNEQFF
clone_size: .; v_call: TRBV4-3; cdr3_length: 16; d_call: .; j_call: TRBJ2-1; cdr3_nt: TGCGCCAGCAGCCAAGATTGGCTAGGAAACTACAATGAGCAGTTCTTC; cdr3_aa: CASSQDWLGNYNEQFF
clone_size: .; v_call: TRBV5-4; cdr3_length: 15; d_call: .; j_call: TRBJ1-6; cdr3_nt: TGTGCCAGCAGCTTGGGTGGGCAGAATAATTCACCCCTCCACTTT; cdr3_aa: CASSLGGQNNSPLHF